The T cell receptor (beta chain) under discussion was sequenced for a study of neurological immune-mediated disorders. V shed 0 bases and J shed 4 bases, with 18 bases lying between them. Germline V gene sequence: CDR1 SQVTM, CDR2 ANQGSEA. This CDR3 is built from 16 residues. This clonotype was observed at least ten times. TCRdb re-derived calls from the 5' RACE reads in MiXCR, one entry per CDR3 protein. The sample has some 54,000 distinct CDR3 sequences, about 10% seen once. As to time point: longitudinal time-point 1 (baseline). The chain is built from TRBV29-1 and TRBJ1-2, with D tentatively TRBD1 (6 bases). The TCR was taken from a male donor with HTLV-1-associated myelopathy (HAM/TSP). The sample consisted of PBMCs. The CDR3 nucleotides read TGCAGCGTTGAAGACATAGGTGGACAGAACATCTATGGCTACACCTTC. This sequence encodes CSVEDIGGQNIYGYTF.